The rows below give T cell receptor beta chains drawn from one sample of a study of neurological immune-mediated disorders. TCRdb reanalysed the 5' RACE reads using MiXCR and keeps one entry per CDR3 protein. The top ten clones hold 0.9% to 1.4% of a sample with some 86,000 distinct CDR3 sequences, approximately 2.4% of them seen once. Material for sequencing was PBMCs. Receptors were obtained from a woman in her thirties with multiple sclerosis. Each CDR3 is given with its conserved first and last residue. The order of the fields is D gene, V gene, clone size, J gene, CDR3 protein, CDR3 DNA. A D gene is named only where the DNA matches it firmly. Clone sizes are given selectively: once, few, many, or a class where the clone is expanded.

>-|TRBV9|many|TRBJ1-2
CASSAPLGRGDGYTF
TGTGCCAGCAGCGCTCCGTTGGGCAGGGGAGATGGCTACACCTTC
>-|TRBV9|many|TRBJ2-2
CASSVGVGAAVKTGELFF
TGTGCCAGCAGCGTGGGCGTAGGGGCGGCAGTTAAAACCGGGGAGCTGTTTTTT
>-|TRBV5-6|many|TRBJ2-1
CASSLAQWGGHNEQFF
TGTGCCAGCAGCTTGGCCCAGTGGGGGGGGCACAATGAGCAGTTCTTC
>-|TRBV6-5|many|TRBJ2-7
CASSYRSETYEQYF
TGTGCCAGCAGTTACCGGAGCGAGACTTACGAGCAGTACTTC
>TRBD1|TRBV5-1|many|TRBJ2-7
CASSGTGASYEQYF
TGCGCCAGCAGCGGGACAGGGGCTTCCTACGAGCAGTACTTC
>TRBD1|TRBV20-1|few|TRBJ1-3
CSTRSDRAAQRGNTIYF
TGCAGTACTAGGTCGGACAGGGCCGCTCAGAGAGGAAACACCATATATTTT
>-|TRBV20-1|many|TRBJ2-1
CSARSQEYYNEQFF
TGCAGTGCTAGAAGTCAGGAGTACTACAATGAGCAGTTCTTC
>TRBD2|TRBV20-1|many|TRBJ2-7
CSARGLAEAYEQYF
TGCAGTGCGAGAGGACTAGCGGAGGCCTACGAGCAGTACTTC
>-|TRBV11-2|many|TRBJ2-6
CASSTQDAGANVLTF
TGTGCCAGCAGCACACAGGACGCTGGGGCCAACGTCCTGACTTTC
>-|TRBV28|many|TRBJ1-1
CASSLGGGMNTEAFF
TGTGCCAGCAGTTTGGGGGGGGGGATGAACACTGAAGCTTTCTTT
>-|TRBV30|many|TRBJ2-3
CAWSRTWTDTQYF
TGTGCCTGGAGTCGTACTTGGACAGATACGCAGTATTTT
>TRBD1|TRBV30|many|TRBJ2-3
CAWIPGTALGTGTQYF
TGTGCCTGGATTCCCGGGACAGCTCTGGGCACGGGTACGCAGTATTTT
>-|TRBV5-1|many|TRBJ2-1
CASSFVGPSNNEQFF
TGCGCCAGCAGCTTCGTGGGACCGAGTAACAATGAGCAGTTCTTC
>-|TRBV11-2|many|TRBJ2-1
CASSLGAREFF
TGTGCCAGCAGCTTAGGGGCCCGGGAGTTCTTC
>-|TRBV10-3|many|TRBJ2-1
CAISDRRTFGNEQFF
TGTGCCATCAGTGATAGGAGGACATTTGGAAATGAGCAGTTCTTC
>-|TRBV5-1|many|TRBJ2-2
CASSLVETANTGELFF
TGCGCCAGCAGCTTGGTGGAGACGGCGAACACCGGGGAGCTGTTTTTT
>-|TRBV7-8|-|TRBJ1-2
CASSLGGSRVYGYTF
TGTGCCAGCAGCTTGGGGGGCAGCAGGGTCTATGGCTACACCTTC
>-|TRBV11-3|many|TRBJ1-2
CASSLGVGRIYGYTF
TGTGCCAGCAGCTTAGGAGTGGGCCGGATCTATGGCTACACCTTC
>-|TRBV7-8|many|TRBJ2-6
CASSSGLSVGANVLTF
TGTGCCAGCAGCTCGGGATTATCTGTAGGGGCCAACGTCCTGACTTTC
>-|TRBV7-2|many|TRBJ2-3
CASSLARQRSDTQYF
TGTGCCAGCAGCTTAGCCCGCCAAAGGTCGGATACGCAGTATTTT
>TRBD2|TRBV20-1|many|TRBJ2-5
CSALVWRGAQETQYF
TGCAGTGCCCTAGTTTGGCGGGGGGCGCAAGAGACCCAGTACTTC
>-|TRBV3-1|many|TRBJ2-1
CASSQVLAGQEYNEQFF
TGTGCCAGCAGCCAAGTACTGGCGGGGCAGGAATACAATGAGCAGTTCTTC
>TRBD2|TRBV20-1|many|TRBJ2-1
CSATRNSGAYNEQFF
TGCAGTGCTACGCGAAATAGCGGGGCCTACAATGAGCAGTTCTTC
>-|TRBV6-1|many|TRBJ1-1
CASGGSQNEAFF
TGTGCCAGCGGGGGTTCACAGAATGAAGCTTTCTTT
>TRBD1|TRBV29-1|many|TRBJ2-1
CSGTQGGGYNEQFF
TGCAGCGGCACACAGGGGGGAGGTTACAATGAGCAGTTCTTC
>TRBD2|TRBV7-2|many|TRBJ2-4
CASSSASGSSKNIQYF
TGTGCCAGCAGCTCGGCTAGCGGGAGTTCCAAAAACATTCAGTACTTC
>-|TRBV5-1|many|TRBJ2-5
CASSFQGAGQETQYF
TGCGCCAGCAGCTTTCAGGGCGCAGGTCAAGAGACCCAGTACTTC
>-|TRBV5-1|medium-sized|TRBJ2-7
CAIPVIVYEQYF
TGCGCCATCCCGGTTATCGTCTACGAGCAGTACTTC
>-|TRBV7-9|many|TRBJ1-4
CASGTQGREKLFF
TGTGCCAGCGGTACACAAGGACGAGAAAAACTGTTTTTT
>-|TRBV5-6|many|TRBJ2-7
CASSPLGGPRSYEQYF
TGTGCCAGCAGCCCGCTAGGGGGGCCTCGATCCTACGAGCAGTACTTC
>TRBD2|TRBV5-1|many|TRBJ2-1
CASSLGLAVDNEQFF
TGCGCCAGCAGCTTAGGACTAGCCGTTGACAATGAGCAGTTCTTC
>TRBD2|TRBV29-1|many|TRBJ2-7
CSGLTSGRVHEQYF
TGCAGCGGGCTAACTAGCGGGAGGGTCCACGAGCAGTACTTC
>-|TRBV14|few|TRBJ2-2
CDSSKEGVQLFF
TGTGACAGCAGCAAAGAGGGAGTCCAGCTGTTTTTT
>-|TRBV5-1|many|TRBJ1-5
CASSLGQGSNQPQHF
TGCGCCAGCAGCTTGGGGCAGGGAAGCAATCAGCCCCAGCATTTT
>-|TRBV7-9|many|TRBJ2-5
CASSFLETQYF
TGTGCCAGCAGCTTCCTGGAGACCCAGTACTTC
>TRBD1|TRBV20-1|many|TRBJ2-5
CSAPYRGTRETQYF
TGCAGTGCGCCATACAGGGGGACCCGGGAGACCCAGTACTTC
>-|TRBV20-1|many|TRBJ1-6
CSALGVNSPLHF
TGCAGTGCTCTAGGGGTAAATTCACCCCTCCACTTT
>-|TRBV15|many|TRBJ1-1
CATSRAHDRGTEAFF
TGTGCCACCAGCAGGGCCCACGACCGGGGCACTGAAGCTTTCTTT
>TRBD2|TRBV27|many|TRBJ2-7
CASGKKRGPYEQYF
TGTGCCAGCGGAAAAAAGCGGGGACCGTACGAGCAGTACTTC
>-|TRBV18|few|TRBJ1-1
CASSQLGKGNTEAFF
TGTGCCAGCTCACAACTGGGAAAGGGGAACACTGAAGCTTTCTTT
>TRBD2|TRBV6-6|many|TRBJ2-5
CASSYSAGGRKETQYF
TGTGCCAGCAGTTACTCAGCGGGAGGGAGGAAAGAGACCCAGTACTTC
>-|TRBV5-4|many|TRBJ2-3
CASSQDRTQYF
TGTGCCAGCAGCCAAGACAGGACGCAGTATTTT
>TRBD1|TRBV20-1|many|TRBJ2-7
CSATLDRVNYEQYF
TGCAGTGCTACCCTGGACAGGGTCAACTACGAGCAGTACTTC
>TRBD2|TRBV12-3/TRBV12-4|many|TRBJ2-7
CASSPGLAAGNEQYF
TGTGCCAGCAGTCCGGGACTAGCGGCGGGCAACGAGCAGTACTTC
>TRBD2|TRBV20-1|many|TRBJ2-1
CSAREDEKTSGHNEQFF
TGCAGTGCTAGAGAGGACGAAAAAACTAGCGGACACAATGAGCAGTTCTTC
>-|TRBV12-3/TRBV12-4|many|TRBJ1-2
CASTSGIGTDYGYTF
TGTGCCAGCACCTCGGGGATCGGGACGGACTATGGCTACACCTTC
>-|TRBV20-1|many|TRBJ1-3
CSARRGETGNTIYF
TGCAGTGCCAGACGGGGGGAAACTGGAAACACCATATATTTT
>-|TRBV12-3/TRBV12-4|many|TRBJ1-1
CASSFSADTEAFF
TGTGCCAGCAGTTTTTCGGCGGACACTGAAGCTTTCTTT
>-|TRBV7-2|many|TRBJ2-3
CASSTTTNSFTDTQYF
TGTGCCAGCAGCACTACGACTAATAGCTTCACAGATACGCAGTATTTT
>-|TRBV18|few|TRBJ1-1
CASSPYRMNTEAFF
TGTGCCAGCTCACCATACAGGATGAACACTGAAGCTTTCTTT
>-|TRBV7-2|many|TRBJ2-7
CASSLALGAQYF
TGTGCCAGCAGCTTAGCGCTAGGGGCGCAGTACTTC
>-|TRBV2|many|TRBJ2-2
CASSDGQSPWGELFF
TGTGCCAGCAGTGATGGACAGTCTCCATGGGGGGAGCTGTTTTTT
>TRBD2|TRBV4-2|few|TRBJ2-1
CASSLLAGLAASSSYNEQFF
TGTGCCAGCAGCCTGCTAGCGGGACTAGCGGCTTCAAGCTCCTACAATGAGCAGTTCTTC
>TRBD1|TRBV20-1|many|TRBJ2-7
CSARRTGTYEQYF
TGCAGTGCTAGGAGGACAGGGACCTACGAGCAGTACTTC
>-|TRBV3-1|many|TRBJ1-1
CASSQGDGPEAFF
TGTGCCAGCAGCCAAGGTGACGGGCCTGAAGCTTTCTTT
>TRBD2|TRBV20-1|many|TRBJ2-7
CSAKLPSGRNTSPREQYF
TGCAGTGCTAAATTGCCTAGCGGGAGGAACACCAGTCCGCGCGAGCAGTACTTC
>-|TRBV15|many|TRBJ2-1
CATSRDLVNDEQFF
TGTGCCACCAGCAGAGATCTTGTAAACGATGAGCAGTTCTTC
>TRBD1|TRBV15|many|TRBJ2-5
CATSGWDSPGAQETQYF
TGTGCCACCAGCGGATGGGACAGCCCAGGCGCCCAAGAGACCCAGTACTTC